Listed below are T cell receptor beta chains from one sample, sequenced in a study of blood T cell repertoires in COVID-19. TCRdb's table, derived via immunoSEQ multiplex PCR, lists solely in-frame clones and lacks some. The repertoire holds some 390,000 clones, with about 87% as singletons. Sequencing used peripheral blood. Source of these receptors: a human donor in a cohort sampled during active COVID-19. Each CDR3 is given with its conserved first and last residue. The D gene is left open where the match is weak. A row's size may be missing; if present it is once, few, many or a size class.

cdr3_length,d_call,v_call,clone_size,j_call,cdr3_nt,cdr3_aa
14,TRBD1,TRBV10-3,NA,TRBJ2-7,TGTGCCACCGGACAGGGTTTAGGTACCTACGAGCAGTACTTC,CATGQGLGTYEQYF
12,TRBD1,TRBV30,NA,TRBJ2-3,TGTGCCTGGAGGACAGGGGCAGATACGCAGTATTTT,CAWRTGADTQYF
16,NA,TRBV5-1,NA,TRBJ2-1,TGCGCCAGCAGCTCGGTACCGGGGAGCTCCTACAATGAGCAGTTCTTC,CASSSVPGSSYNEQFF
14,NA,TRBV2,NA,TRBJ1-5,TGTGCCAGCAGTGAAAACGGGGTTAATCAGCCCCAGCATTTT,CASSENGVNQPQHF
17,TRBD1,TRBV6-1,NA,TRBJ1-3,TGTGCCAGCAGTGAATCGGTCCAGGGGGCCTCTGGAAACACCATATATTTT,CASSESVQGASGNTIYF
14,NA,TRBV6-5,NA,TRBJ1-1,TGTGCCACCAGATGGGAGCGGTCGAACACTGAAGCTTTCTTT,CATRWERSNTEAFF
15,NA,TRBV5-5,NA,TRBJ1-3,TGTGCCAGCAGCTTGTCCAGGGGAGTTGGAAACACCATATATTTT,CASSLSRGVGNTIYF
17,NA,TRBV7-6,once,TRBJ2-1,TGTGCCAGCAGCTTAGGGTTTATAGGACTTTCCTACAATGAGCAGTTCTTC,CASSLGFIGLSYNEQFF
15,TRBD1,TRBV7-3,NA,TRBJ1-2,TGTGCCAGCAGCACCTACCCGGGACAGGGGCTACCGCCCACCTTC,CASSTYPGQGLPPTF
14,TRBD1,TRBV2,NA,TRBJ2-1,TGTGCCAGCATAACCGGGACAGGGGTCAATGAGCAGTTCTTC,CASITGTGVNEQFF
13,NA,TRBV7-9,few,TRBJ1-6,TGTGCCAGCAGCTGGGGAGGGGGTTCACCCCTCCACTTT,CASSWGGGSPLHF
12,NA,TRBV18,NA,TRBJ1-2,TGTGCCAGCCGGGGGGGGACCTATGGCTACACCTTC,CASRGGTYGYTF
14,NA,TRBV25-1,NA,TRBJ2-5,TGTGCCAGCAGTGAATCGAGATTCCAAGAGACCCAGTACTTC,CASSESRFQETQYF
15,NA,TRBV6-4,NA,TRBJ2-1,TGTGCCAGCAGTCTGGAAGCCGGGGAGAGCTATGAGCAGTTCTTC,CASSLEAGESYEQFF
13,NA,TRBV13,NA,TRBJ2-5,TGTGCCAGCAGCTTAGAGGGGTATGAGACCCAGTACTTC,CASSLEGYETQYF
18,NA,TRBV20-1,NA,TRBJ2-2,TGCAGTGCTAGTATTAGGTCAGGTGCCCTCCCGTGGGCCGGGGAGCTGTTTTTT,CSASIRSGALPWAGELFF
13,NA,TRBV27,few,TRBJ2-6,TGTGCCAGCAGGGGGGCCAGGGCCAACGTCCTGACTTTC,CASRGARANVLTF
13,TRBD1,TRBV30,NA,TRBJ1-2,TGTGCCTGGAGTGTGCAGGGGGCTGTTGGCTACACCTTC,CAWSVQGAVGYTF
14,NA,TRBV5-6,few,TRBJ2-3,TGTGCCAGCAGCTTCTTATTCGAACAGGGTAGAATGTATTTT,CASSFLFEQGRMYF
15,NA,TRBV6-5,NA,TRBJ1-5,TGTGCCAGCACCCTTGACATCAGGAACAATCAGCCCCAGCATTTT,CASTLDIRNNQPQHF
13,TRBD1,TRBV30,NA,TRBJ1-5,TGTGCCTGGAGTGGGGACAGGGATCAGCCCCAGCATTTT,CAWSGDRDQPQHF
14,TRBD1,TRBV2,NA,TRBJ1-1,TGTGCCAGCAGGGAGGACAGGGGAGACACTGAAGCTTTCTTT,CASREDRGDTEAFF
14,NA,TRBV29-1,NA,TRBJ1-4,TGCAGCGTTGCGGTGACAGCGTCGAATGAAAAACTGTTTTTT,CSVAVTASNEKLFF
15,NA,TRBV28,few,TRBJ1-1,TGTGCCAGCAGTTTTGGTGCAGAAATGAACACTGAAGCTTTCTTT,CASSFGAEMNTEAFF
14,NA,TRBV11-3,once,TRBJ2-1,TGTGCCAGCAGCTTCAGCGGAGCCTACAATGAGCAGTTCTTC,CASSFSGAYNEQFF
13,TRBD1,TRBV6-5,NA,TRBJ1-2,TGTGCCAGCAGTCCCCCGGGACAGCGAGGCTACACCTTC,CASSPPGQRGYTF
14,NA,TRBV30,NA,TRBJ1-2,TGTGCCTGCAACTACGGGACTAATAACTATGGCTACACCTTC,CACNYGTNNYGYTF
15,NA,TRBV5-4,NA,TRBJ2-1,TGTGCCAGCAGCCCCGGAGGGGAGAATTACAATGAGCAGTTCTTC,CASSPGGENYNEQFF
14,NA,TRBV6-5,NA,TRBJ1-6,TGTGCCAGCAGTTACTCAGGGGGTTCTTCACCCCTCCACTTT,CASSYSGGSSPLHF
12,NA,TRBV11-2,NA,TRBJ2-3,TGTGCCAGCAGCTCCGCAGGGGATACGCAGTATTTT,CASSSAGDTQYF
16,NA,TRBV19,NA,TRBJ2-6,TGTGCCAGTAGTATAGTAGGGGGATTTGGGGCCAACGTCCTGACTTTC,CASSIVGGFGANVLTF